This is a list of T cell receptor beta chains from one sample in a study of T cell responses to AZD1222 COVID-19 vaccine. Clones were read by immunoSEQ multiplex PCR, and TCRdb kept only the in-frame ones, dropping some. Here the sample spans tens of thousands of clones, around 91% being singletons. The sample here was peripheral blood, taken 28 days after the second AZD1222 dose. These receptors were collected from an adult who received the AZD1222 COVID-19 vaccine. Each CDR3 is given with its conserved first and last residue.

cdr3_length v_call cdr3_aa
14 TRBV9 CASSPSGTAMEAFF
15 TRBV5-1 CASSLQRGPTDTQYF
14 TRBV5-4 CASSAGGQQETQYF
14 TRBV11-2 CASSLEGARTEAFF
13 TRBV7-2 CASSLGQAEKLFF
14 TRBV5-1 CASSFKGQNTEAFF
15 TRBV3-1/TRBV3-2 CASSQKGTGANVLTF
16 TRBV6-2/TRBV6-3 CASSGTDSSSNTEAFF
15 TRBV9 CASSADTRGNSPLHF
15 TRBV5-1 CASSPGQGQGQPQHF
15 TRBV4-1 CASSQEDRDSAGYTF
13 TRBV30 CAWSVRARDTQYF
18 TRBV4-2 CASSRRLAGVSGANVLTF
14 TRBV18 CASSPGGGNSPLHF
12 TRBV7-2 CASSLDSPAQYF
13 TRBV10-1 CASSEGSQETQYF
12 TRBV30 CAWTEGGPEAFF
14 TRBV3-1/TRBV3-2 CASSQPGPNTEAFF
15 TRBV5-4 CASSLAGVWGSPLHF
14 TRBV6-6 CASNDRGQRNTIYF
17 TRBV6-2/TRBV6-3 CASSQGRALPEGQPQHF
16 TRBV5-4 CASSIYRAGSYNEQFF
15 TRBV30 CAWSGPKGVTDTQYF
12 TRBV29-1 CSVVSRANTIYF
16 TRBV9 CASSVVPAENTGELFF
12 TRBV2 CASRTEGQGQYF
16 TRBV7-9 CASSNRQGIDEEKLFF
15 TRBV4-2 CASSQDRGGGNTIYF
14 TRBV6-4 CASSAGGYTDTQYF
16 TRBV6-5 CASSYSGRGGRSIQYF
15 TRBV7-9 CASSLSDRVYNEQFF
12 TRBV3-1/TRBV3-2 CASGKAGNTIYF
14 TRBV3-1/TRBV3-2 CASGRGGAGNTIYF
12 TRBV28 CASSTQGQPQHF
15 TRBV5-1 CASSFDRPSNTEAFF
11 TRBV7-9 CASSLQETQYF
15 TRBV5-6 CASSDVLPNTGELFF
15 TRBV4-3 CASSLRWGLGYGYTF
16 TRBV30 CAWSVAGTGGSGELFF
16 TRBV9 CASSVEPGGQSQKLFF